This TCR beta chain stems from a study of early stage breast cancer tumors. Clones were sequenced by immunoSEQ multiplex PCR, and TCRdb holds only the in-frame ones, with some missing. In the table there are around 25,000 clones, 60% to 70% of which are singletons. General observations from the study: Blood repertoires resembled normal breast more than tumor. Functional markers like CD4, CD8 and FOXP3 were missed in bulk sequencing. Tumors had roughly 2.5-fold higher T cell density than normal breast.

This CDR3 spans 15 amino acids. V shed 4 bases, J shed 2 bases, and the junction held 8 bases outside the gene matches. The germline gives CDR1 MNHEY, CDR2 SMNVEV (reference sequence). With respect to this clone: Its antigen is not identified.

The TCR originated in a person aged 55 to 69 with breast cancer. Sequenced material: breast tumor tissue. The chain uses TRBV27 and TRBJ2-7; the match to TRBD1 covers 7 bases. In DNA, the CDR3 is TGTGCCAGCAGTTCATACGGACAGGTGACCTACGAGCAGTACTTC. Protein: CASSSYGQVTYEQYF.